Below are 27 T cell receptor beta chains sequenced from a single sample in a study of blood T cell repertoires in COVID-19. This table comes from immunoSEQ multiplex PCR, and its TCRdb copy is limited to in-frame clones, with some not included. The data show about 130,000 clones, with more than 85% seen just once and about 3.2% held by the top ten. The specimen sequenced was peripheral blood. The receptor set was obtained from a man between 60 and 75 years old with active or convalescent COVID-19.

The chain links TRBV6-5 to TRBJ2-7; D is possibly TRBD1 (5 bases). Per the germline V gene, CDR1 is MNHEY and CDR2 is SVGAGI. The CDR3 sequence is 13 residues long. V was cut by 11 bases and J by 2 bases, with 16 bases left in between. CDR3 bases: TGTGCCGGCCACCTGGACACCACCTACGAGCAGTACTTC. This codes for CAGHLDTTYEQYF.

The chain employs TRBV10-3 and TRBJ2-7, with TRBD1 matching 10 bases. CDR1 and CDR2 from the germline V gene are ENHRY and SYGVKD. J gave up 0 bases and V 6 bases, and 5 bases lay outside the gene matches. The CDR3 sequence is 15 residues long. The CDR3 DNA follows: TGTGCCATCAGATCCGGGACAGGGGACTCCTACGAGCAGTACTTC. Translating it yields CAIRSGTGDSYEQYF.

The rearrangement links TRBV24-1 to TRBJ1-2; possible D gene TRBD1, 5 bases. This CDR3 has 13 residues. Trimming removed 7 bases from V and 5 bases from J, with 13 bases in between. CDR1 and CDR2 from the germline V gene are KGHDR and SFDVKD. The DNA of the CDR3 is TGTGCCACCAGCACAGGACCGTATTATGGCTACACCTTC. Translation: CATSTGPYYGYTF.

The chain combines TRBV19 with TRBJ1-5, with D possibly TRBD1 on 6 matching bases. Germline V lookup: CDR1 LNHDA, CDR2 SQIVND (reference sequence). Trimming left V 5 bases short and J 3 bases short, with 17 bases between. The CDR3 runs 16 residues. As DNA, the CDR3 is TGTGCCAGTAGTGCCGTCCTTGGGGGCCCCAATCAGCCCCAGCATTTT. This gives the protein CASSAVLGGPNQPQHF.

The rearrangement joins TRBV19 to TRBJ2-7; 9 nucleotides align to TRBD1. This CDR3 contains 15 residues. CDR1 and CDR2 (germline): LNHDA, SQIVND (reference sequence). V was pared by 1 base and J by 5 bases, with 6 bases of the junction left unmatched. CDR3 nucleotides: TGTGCCAGTAGTATAGGGGACAGGGTGATGAACGAGCAGTACTTC. Protein product: CASSIGDRVMNEQYF.

V is TRBV28 and J is TRBJ2-7; TRBD1 aligns across 7 bases. Losses at the gene ends were 3 bases for V and 0 bases for J; bases not matched to a gene: 2. CDR1 and CDR2 from the germline V gene are MDHEN and SYDVKM. This CDR3 spans 14 amino acids. The DNA of the CDR3 is TGTGCCAGCAGTTTGCCAGGGGGCTCCTACGAGCAGTACTTC. Translating it yields CASSLPGGSYEQYF. Variable domain in full (rest from reference TRBV28 and TRBJ2-7): DVKVTQSSRYLVKRTGEKVFLECVQDMDHENMFWYRQDPGLGLRLIYFSYDVKMKEKGDIPEGYSVSREKKERFSLILESASTNQTSMYLCASSLPGGSYEQYFGPGTRLTVT.

The chain carries TRBV7-2 and TRBJ2-1; 8 bases are shared with TRBD1. In germline, CDR1 is SGHTA, CDR2 FQGNSA. CDR3 length: 17 residues. J was trimmed by 2 bases and V by 8 bases; bases with no gene match: 14. CDR3: CASGRDRSRTTYNEQFF. The DNA of the CDR3 is TGTGCCAGCGGCCGGGACAGGTCACGAACTACCTACAATGAGCAGTTCTTC.

CDR3 residues: CAWSVQTSGGANTQYF. For the CDR3, the DNA is TGTGCCTGGAGTGTACAAACTAGCGGGGGGGCAAATACGCAGTATTTT. The rearrangement joins TRBV30 to TRBJ2-3; 13 nucleotides match TRBD2. This CDR3 has 16 residues. V gave up 0 bases and J gave up 7 bases; unmatched junction bases: 7. Germline-derived CDR1 and CDR2 are GTSNPN and SVGIG (reference sequence). Full variable domain (rest looked up from reference TRBV30 and TRBJ2-3): SQTIHQWPATLVQPVGSPLSLECTVEGTSNPNLYWYRQAAGRGLQLLFYSVGIGQISSEVPQNLSASRPQDRQFILSSKKLLLSDSGFYLCAWSVQTSGGANTQYFGPGTRLTVL.

The chain combines TRBV28 with TRBJ1-6; 11 bases fit TRBD1. V lost 5 bases, J lost 12 bases, and 9 bases stayed unmatched. Per germline, CDR1 MDHEN and CDR2 SYDVKM. The CDR3 loop spans 15 amino acids. The CDR3: CASSPSGTGGRPLHF. For the CDR3, the DNA is TGTGCCAGCAGTCCCTCCGGGACAGGGGGAAGACCCCTCCACTTT.

The rearrangement links TRBV28 to TRBJ2-5, with 9 bases matching TRBD1. This CDR3 has 14 residues. V trimming: 6 bases; J trimming: 5 bases; junction bases outside the gene matches: 7. Germline lookup yields CDR1 MDHEN and CDR2 SYDVKM. CDR3 bases: TGTGCCAGCAGCTACAGGGGGCACAAGGAGACCCAGTACTTC. This codes for CASSYRGHKETQYF.

The genes are TRBV11-1 and TRBJ2-7; D is possibly TRBD2 (5 bases). The CDR3 has 14 amino acids. The germline CDR1 and CDR2 sequences are SGHAT and FQDESV (reference sequence). V dropped 8 bases and J dropped 4 bases, with 18 bases sitting between them. CDR3 loop: CASGRDPKSYEQYF. In DNA, the CDR3 is TGTGCCAGCGGCCGGGATCCAAAGTCTTACGAGCAGTACTTC.

This chain links TRBV5-1 with TRBJ2-5; D is unclear. The CDR3 is 13 amino acids. V gave up 1 base and J gave up 5 bases, with 9 bases separating them. Germline V gene sequence: CDR1 SGHRS, CDR2 YFSETQ. The CDR3 is CASSLSRSETQYF. CDR3 nucleotide sequence: TGCGCCAGCAGCTTGTCCAGGTCGGAGACCCAGTACTTC. The full variable domain, completed using reference TRBV5-1 and TRBJ2-5, is KAGVTQTPRYLIKTRGQQVTLSCSPISGHRSVSWYQQTPGQGLQFLFEYFSETQRNKGNFPGRFSGRQFSNSRSEMNVSTLELGDSALYLCASSLSRSETQYFGPGTRLLVL.

The V and J genes are TRBV30 and TRBJ1-3, with D possibly being TRBD1 (5 bases). V dropped 7 bases and J dropped 2 bases, with 12 bases sitting between them. The CDR3 loop spans 13 amino acids. CDR1 and CDR2 from the germline V gene are GTSNPN and SVGIG (reference sequence). CDR3 DNA sequence: TGTGCCTCGGTAGGGACTACTGGAAACACCATATATTTT. This translates into CASVGTTGNTIYF.

V gene TRBV5-1 combines with J gene TRBJ2-7, with 10 bases that match TRBD2. V dropped 3 bases and J dropped 3; count of bases not matched to a gene: 18. The length of the CDR3 is 19 residues. The germline V gene encodes CDR1 SGHRS and CDR2 YFSETQ. The CDR3 nucleotides read TGCGCCAGCAGCTCCGTTGGTGGGACTAGCGTCTCGAAAGACTACGAGCAGTACTTC. Its translation: CASSSVGGTSVSKDYEQYF.

The chain combines TRBV3-1 (or the pseudogene TRBV3-2) with TRBJ1-5; no reliable D call. Trimming removed 4 bases at V and 1 base at J, with 8 bases between. Germline lookup yields CDR1 LGHDT and CDR2 YNNKEL (reference sequence). The CDR3 spans 14 residues. CDR3 sequence (DNA): TGTGCCAGCAGCCTCGGAGTAAGCAATCAGCCCCAGCATTTT. Its protein is CASSLGVSNQPQHF.

This chain connects TRBV28 to TRBJ1-1; tentative D call: TRBD1 (5 bases). CDR3 length: 15 residues. V lost 6 bases and J 1 base, leaving 15 bases between the germline ends. Germline CDR1 and CDR2: MDHEN and SYDVKM. The CDR3 bases are TGTGCCAGCAGGGCGGGGGTAGCTACGAACACTGAAGCTTTCTTT. Protein product: CASRAGVATNTEAFF.

The rearrangement links TRBV4-2 to TRBJ1-2; D is perhaps TRBD1 (5 bases). This CDR3 comprises 13 residues. V gave up 2 bases and J gave up 4 bases, with 8 bases separating them. Germline lookup yields CDR1 LGHNA and CDR2 YNFKEQ. CDR3 DNA sequence: TGTGCCAGCAGCCAACAAGACAGCTATGGCTACACCTTC. Its protein is CASSQQDSYGYTF.

This clone was observed a handful of times. The rearrangement links TRBV28 to TRBJ1-6; possible D gene TRBD1, 6 bases. The CDR3 totals 17 residues. CDR1 MDHEN and CDR2 SYDVKM come from the germline V gene. The V gene lost 10 bases and the J gene lost 0 bases, with 19 bases spanning the gap. CDR3 sequence reads: CATEGGGTSSYNSPLHF. CDR3 sequence (DNA): TGTGCCACCGAGGGAGGGGGTACGAGCTCCTATAATTCACCCCTCCACTTT.

This chain joins TRBV5-4 and TRBJ2-2, with a tentative D call TRBD1 (6 bases). This CDR3 comprises 16 residues. V shed 4 bases and J shed 3 bases, with 16 bases lying between them. Germline assignment: CDR1 SGHNT and CDR2 YYREEE (reference sequence). CDR3 in amino acids: CASSQGRTADTGELFF. The DNA for the CDR3 is TGTGCCAGCAGCCAGGGGCGGACAGCGGACACCGGGGAGCTGTTTTTT.

CDR3 DNA: TGCAGTGCAAACGAGGGCTATGGCTACACCTTC. It is translated as CSANEGYGYTF. The chain has TRBV20-1 and TRBJ1-2, with unresolved D. Germline V gene data show CDR1 as DFQATT and CDR2 as SNEGSKA (reference sequence). This CDR3 has 11 residues. V dropped 6 bases and J dropped 4 bases, with 9 bases sitting between them.

J is TRBJ2-1 and V is TRBV2, with 14 bases aligning to TRBD2. This CDR3 comprises 16 residues. V was clipped by 6 bases and J by 6 bases; unmatched bases: 7. Germline loops: CDR1 SNHLY, CDR2 FYNNEI. The CDR3 loop is CASRAGLAGVGNEQFF. CDR3 DNA: TGTGCCAGCAGAGCGGGACTAGCGGGGGTGGGCAATGAGCAGTTCTTC.

This chain links TRBV6-6 with TRBJ2-1, with 10 bases identical to TRBD1. The CDR3 contains 16 residues. Germline lookup yields CDR1 MNHNY and CDR2 SVGAGI (reference sequence). V gave up 0 bases and J gave up 2 bases; unmatched junction bases: 1. The CDR3 bases are TGTGCCAGCAGTTACTCTGGGACAGGGGCCTACAATGAGCAGTTCTTC. Protein product: CASSYSGTGAYNEQFF.

V is TRBV18 and J is TRBJ2-7; 8 bases are shared with TRBD2. CDR1 and CDR2 from the germline V gene are KGHSH and LQKENI. After removal of 6 bases from V and 0 bases from J, the junction contained 7 bases not matched to a gene. This CDR3 spans 15 amino acids. The CDR3, as DNA: TGTGCCAGCTCCCGTACTAGCGGACGCTCCTACGAGCAGTACTTC. Its translation is CASSRTSGRSYEQYF.

In this sample, this clone turned up a few times. The J gene is TRBJ1-5, the V gene TRBV5-1; D perhaps matches TRBD1 (5 bases). CDR1 is SGHRS and CDR2 is YFSETQ in the germline V gene. V lost 0 bases to trimming and J lost 0 bases, with 7 bases between them. This CDR3 region has 15 residues. In DNA form, the CDR3 reads TGCGCCAGCAGCTTGGAAGGGGATAGCAATCAGCCCCAGCATTTT. Translated: CASSLEGDSNQPQHF. The variable domain in full, completed from reference TRBV5-1 and TRBJ1-5, reads KAGVTQTPRYLIKTRGQQVTLSCSPISGHRSVSWYQQTPGQGLQFLFEYFSETQRNKGNFPGRFSGRQFSNSRSEMNVSTLELGDSALYLCASSLEGDSNQPQHFGDGTRLSIL.

The genes are TRBV28 and TRBJ2-4; no clear D. From germline, CDR1 is MDHEN and CDR2 SYDVKM. This CDR3 has 13 amino acids. Trimming shortened V by 6 bases and J by 2 bases, and 8 bases separated the two germline ends. The CDR3 DNA reads as TGTGCCAGCAGCGCGGCCCCCAAAAACATTCAGTACTTC. Encoded protein: CASSAAPKNIQYF.

This clone has only a few counts. The J gene is TRBJ1-2, the V gene TRBV10-3, with D possibly matching TRBD1 (5 bases). The V gene's germline CDR1 is ENHRY and CDR2 SYGVKD. The CDR3 covers 12 residues. The V end was cut by 10 bases, the J end by 8 bases, with 17 bases between. The CDR3 nucleotides read TGTGCCACAACGGGCCAGGGCGAGGGCTACACCTTC. This sequence encodes CATTGQGEGYTF.

This clone was counted a few times. The chain recombines TRBV6-5 with TRBJ2-3; TRBD2 might be the D (6 bases). The CDR3 covers 15 residues. V lost 5 bases, J lost 4 bases, and 16 bases lay in between. Germline-derived CDR1 and CDR2 are MNHEY and SVGAGI. For the CDR3, the DNA is TGTGCCAGCAGTAGCTGGACGGGCGGGGCAGATACGCAGTATTTT. Its protein product is CASSSWTGGADTQYF.